This T cell receptor (beta chain) appears in the sequencing data of a study of OX40 agonist ivuxolimab in advanced cancers. Whole-study results and caveats: Doses of 0.1 to 3.0 mg/kg were accompanied by clonal expansion of CD4+ and CD8+ blood T cells by week 6.

Sampling times: baseline, cycle 4 day 1, cycle 7 day 1. Data came from immunoSEQ multiplex PCR; TCRdb stores just in-frame clones and leaves some out. The table shows over 55,000 clones, with 65% to 90% occurring only once. On this clone itself: Its target is unknown.

Germline loops: CDR1 LNHNV, CDR2 YYDKDF (reference sequence). This CDR3 region has 15 residues. The V and J ends lost 1 base and 2 bases respectively, with 8 bases between them. The chain uses TRBV15 and TRBJ1-4; D not resolved. This clonotype was sampled from an adult with an advanced solid tumor such as melanoma, head and neck, liver or kidney cancer. Sequenced here: CD4+ or CD8+ T cells sorted from blood, sampled in a trial of the OX40 agonist ivuxolimab. CDR3 sequence: CATSRGRRTNEKLFF. In nucleotides, the CDR3 is TGTGCCACCAGCAGAGGACGGAGGACTAATGAAAAACTGTTTTTT.